This T cell receptor beta chain was observed in a study of PD-L1 blockade in urothelial cancer. About the research overall: Patients, treated from about 2014 onward, received atezolizumab 1,200 mg intravenously every 3 weeks. The researchers analyzed blood 3 weeks (second dose) and 6 weeks after treatment start.

V dropped 5 bases and J dropped 6 bases, with 23 bases sitting between them. The germline V gene encodes CDR1 LNHDA and CDR2 SQIVND (reference sequence). The CDR3 is made up of 16 amino acids. The authors spiked synthetic TCR analog templates into each PCR. Generated by immunoSEQ multiplex PCR, the TCRdb table keeps only in-frame clones and is missing some. The repertoire holds about 100,000 clones, with about nine tenths as singletons. This rearrangement joins TRBV19 to TRBJ2-7; TRBD2 is a possible D gene (6 bases). The sample in question was PBMCs, obtained around atezolizumab (anti-PD-L1) treatment. The sequence derives from a woman at least 80 years old with urothelial cancer. CDR3 loop: CASSRDAGGSWVEQYF. The DNA for the CDR3 is TGTGCCAGTAGTCGGGACGCCGGGGGTAGTTGGGTCGAGCAGTACTTC.